This T cell receptor (beta chain) derives from a study of response to subunit inactivated influenza vaccine. Trimming removed 2 bases at V and 7 bases at J, with 10 bases between. This CDR3 contains 14 residues. Germline-derived CDR1 and CDR2 are SGDLS and YYNGEE. Using its own MiXCR run on the RT-PCR reads, TCRdb lists one record per CDR3 protein. The sample comprises 500,000 to 550,000 distinct CDR3 sequences, roughly 25% of which are singletons, and 2.5% to 3.5% rests with the top ten. These same data were also listed under a study on T cells expressing NK-cell markers. That paper states: The cDNA for TCR beta came from 5'RACE template switching with UMIs. NKG2C+ dominant clonotypes from about 6 donors made up about 1.0-7.5% of CD8+ T cells.

Source: CD4+ T cells sorted from PBMCs, taken 11 to 12 days after vaccination. The chain carries TRBV9 and TRBJ1-6; possibly TRBD1 for D (6 bases). This sequence originates from a man between 50 and 59 years old who received an inactivated influenza vaccine. CDR3 nucleotide sequence: TGTGCCAGCAGCGTCGGGACATACAATTCACCCCTCCACTTT. As protein: CASSVGTYNSPLHF.